What follows describes a single T cell receptor beta chain. Antigen unknown. This CDR3 region has 14 residues. V lost 5 bases and J lost 3, with 11 bases in between. Germline V lookup: CDR1 MDHEN, CDR2 SYDVKM. The sample is drawn from a study of OX40 agonist ivuxolimab in advanced cancers. Overall study findings and caveats: By week 6 at 0.1 to 3.0 mg/kg, blood CD4+ and CD8+ T cells had expanded clonally.

Clones were sequenced by immunoSEQ multiplex PCR, and TCRdb holds only the in-frame ones, with some missing. The sample lists some 83,000 clones; about 90% were seen once. The specimen was CD4+ or CD8+ T cells sorted from blood, collected in a trial of the OX40 agonist ivuxolimab. The chain has TRBV28 and TRBJ1-5, with D tentatively TRBD1 (5 bases). The TCR sequence derives from an adult with an advanced solid tumor such as melanoma, head and neck, liver or kidney cancer. The CDR3 sequence is CASSPTGFNQPQHF. CDR3 DNA sequence: TGTGCCAGCAGTCCAACAGGATTCAATCAGCCCCAGCATTTT.